This T cell receptor (beta chain) was found in a study of T cells in localized non-small cell lung cancer. Study-level points and caveats: Elevated circulating T cell density in blood was associated with longer overall survival.

Unmatched junction bases numbered 2, after V lost 0 bases and J lost 3 bases. Germline values: CDR1 SGDLS, CDR2 YYNGEE. CDR3 length: 15 amino acids. Concerning this clone: Its cognate antigen is unknown.

Assay: immunoSEQ multiplex PCR; the TCRdb copy retains only in-frame clones and omits some. Among roughly 70,000 clones listed, less than 90% were seen once. The source was peripheral blood, collected before any cancer treatment. The chain carries TRBV9 and TRBJ2-1, with 8 bases fitting TRBD2. The receptor was derived from a male donor at least 60 years old with stage III squamous cell lung carcinoma. The CDR3 here is CASSVVAGGYNEQFF. The CDR3 DNA reads TGTGCCAGCAGCGTAGTGGCGGGGGGCTACAATGAGCAGTTCTTC.